The clone carrying this TCR beta chain came up a few times. Its antigen is unidentified. The CDR3 extends over 15 amino acids. Germline CDR1 and CDR2: LNHDA and SQIVND (reference sequence). J was trimmed by 0 bases and V by 4 bases; bases with no gene match: 4. These data belong to a study of T cell repertoires in cytomegalovirus infection. Study at large: CMV epitopes, recently identified HLA-C-restricted and well-studied HLA-B-restricted, were used. Public TCR beta signature analysis indicated the presence of both CMV infection and matching HLA type.

Study-wide results and caveats: Carriers of CMV plus the relevant HLA were identified by cumulative public TCR beta family frequency. HLA-C-restricted CMV-specific TCR beta clonotypes were dominant in the ex vivo response.

TCRdb independently ran MiXCR on the reads; one entry per CDR3 protein. Among under 350,000 distinct CDR3 sequences listed, 20% to 25% were seen once. The chain employs TRBV19 and TRBJ2-7, with 9 bases fitting TRBD2. This material consisted of cultured PBMCs, taken from culture after CMV antigen stimulation. The clonotype originates from a human donor in good health (CMV status not recorded). Some clones in this sample may be carry-over from other donors' samples. CDR3: CASSRTSVNSYEQYF. DNA of the CDR3: TGTGCCAGTAGTAGGACTAGCGTAAACTCCTACGAGCAGTACTTC.